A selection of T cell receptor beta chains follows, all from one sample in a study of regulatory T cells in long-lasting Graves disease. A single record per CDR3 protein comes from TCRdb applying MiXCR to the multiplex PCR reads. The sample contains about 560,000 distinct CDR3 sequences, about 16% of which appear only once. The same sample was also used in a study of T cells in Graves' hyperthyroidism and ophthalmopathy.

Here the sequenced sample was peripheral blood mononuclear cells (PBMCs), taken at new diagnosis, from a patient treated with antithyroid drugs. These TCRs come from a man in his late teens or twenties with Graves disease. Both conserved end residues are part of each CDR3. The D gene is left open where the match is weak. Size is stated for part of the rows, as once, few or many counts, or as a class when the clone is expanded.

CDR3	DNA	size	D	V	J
CASSFRGLFYEQYF	TGTGCCAGCAGCTTCAGGGGGCTATTCTACGAGCAGTACTTC	-	TRBD1	TRBV5-8	TRBJ2-7
CASSWSGGGSSYNEQFF	TGTGCCAGCAGCTGGAGTGGCGGAGGGAGCTCCTACAATGAGCAGTTCTTC	many	-	TRBV7-2	TRBJ2-1
CASTHNPSSYNEQFF	TGTGCCAGCACCCATAACCCTAGCTCCTACAATGAGCAGTTCTTC	-	-	TRBV5-4	TRBJ2-1
CASNSGSGSYEQYF	TGCGCCAGCAATAGCGGGAGCGGGAGTTACGAGCAGTACTTC	few	TRBD2	TRBV5-1	TRBJ2-7
CASSQTGGYVGELFF	TGTGCCAGCAGCCAGACAGGGGGGTACGTCGGGGAGCTGTTTTTT	few	TRBD1	TRBV7-3	TRBJ2-2
CSVEEGTGQETQYF	TGCAGCGTTGAAGAGGGGACGGGGCAAGAGACCCAGTACTTC	-	-	TRBV29-1	TRBJ2-5
CASSIAGTEVSYEQYF	TGTGCCAGTAGTATAGCCGGGACAGAGGTCTCCTACGAGCAGTACTTC	few	TRBD1	TRBV19	TRBJ2-7
CASSTSGRVIDEQFF	TGTGCCAGTAGTACTAGCGGGAGGGTTATCGATGAGCAGTTCTTC	few	TRBD2	TRBV19	TRBJ2-1
CASSFRGSRTFDEQFF	TGTGCCAGCAGCTTCCGTGGCTCGAGGACGTTCGATGAGCAGTTCTTC	few	-	TRBV5-6	TRBJ2-1
CASRVTGF	TGTGCCAGCAGGGTGACAGGGTTT	many	TRBD1	TRBV28	TRBJ2-2
CASSLYRANSYEQYF	TGTGCCAGCAGTTTATATCGCGCGAACTCCTACGAGCAGTACTTC	many	-	TRBV28	TRBJ2-7
CASSPVRGNTGELFF	TGTGCCAGCAGCCCCGTAAGGGGAAACACCGGGGAGCTGTTTTTT	many	-	TRBV5-1	TRBJ2-2
CASSDGVGEQYF	TGTGCCAGCAGTGACGGGGTAGGTGAGCAGTACTTC	once	-	TRBV2	TRBJ2-7
CASSPIHESSYEQYF	TGTGCCAGCAGCCCTATACATGAATCCTCCTACGAGCAGTACTTC	-	-	TRBV5-4	TRBJ2-7
CASSLDRYTNEKLFF	TGTGCCAGCAGTTTAGATCGGTATACCAATGAAAAACTGTTTTTT	few	-	TRBV28	TRBJ1-4
CSGAGSGRTDEQYF	TGCAGTGGGGCGGGTAGCGGGAGAACCGACGAGCAGTACTTC	many	TRBD2	TRBV20-1	TRBJ2-7
CASSWGDTEAFF	TGTGCCAGCAGCTGGGGGGACACTGAAGCTTTCTTT	-	-	TRBV7-9	TRBJ1-1
CSARGRLAANEQFF	TGCAGTGCTAGAGGGCGACTAGCGGCCAATGAGCAGTTCTTC	many	TRBD2	TRBV20-1	TRBJ2-1
CASRARGSGANVLTF	TGTGCCAGCAGGGCACGAGGGTCTGGGGCCAACGTCCTGACTTTC	many	-	TRBV12-3/TRBV12-4	TRBJ2-6
CSAARSASGSNEQYF	TGCAGCGCCGCCCGGAGCGCTAGCGGGAGTAACGAGCAGTACTTC	few	TRBD2	TRBV29-1	TRBJ2-7
CASSHPGQGAVVYF	TGCGCCAGCAGCCATCCGGGACAGGGGGCTGTGGTGTACTTC	-	TRBD1	TRBV4-1	TRBJ2-7
CASTLRWEARGGANVLTF	TGTGCCAGCACCCTCCGGTGGGAGGCCCGAGGAGGGGCCAACGTCCTGACTTTC	many	-	TRBV12-3/TRBV12-4	TRBJ2-6
CASSGGDRGLETQYF	TGTGCCAGTAGTGGGGGGGACAGGGGGCTGGAGACCCAGTACTTC	-	TRBD1	TRBV19	TRBJ2-5
CSVVFTSGRGDEQFF	TGCAGCGTTGTTTTTACTAGCGGGAGGGGGGATGAGCAGTTCTTC	many	TRBD2	TRBV29-1	TRBJ2-1
CASSSGNSNEQFF	TGTGCCAGCAGTAGCGGGAACTCCAATGAGCAGTTCTTC	few	TRBD2	TRBV28	TRBJ2-1
CAISLTGGGEKLFF	TGTGCCATCAGCCTGACAGGGGGGGGTGAAAAACTGTTTTTT	-	TRBD1	TRBV10-3	TRBJ1-4
CASSADYYGYTF	TGTGCCAGCAGTGCTGACTACTATGGCTACACCTTC	-	-	TRBV2	TRBJ1-2
CASSPHGGEVNQPQHF	TGTGCCAGTTCTCCCCATGGGGGTGAGGTCAATCAGCCCCAGCATTTT	-	-	TRBV19	TRBJ1-5
CASSVHDRGRGTEAFF	TGTGCCAGCAGCGTACACGACAGGGGGCGCGGGACTGAAGCTTTCTTT	many	TRBD1	TRBV7-9	TRBJ1-1
CASSPGLAGGSNEQYF	TGTGCCAGCAGTCCGGGACTAGCGGGAGGTTCGAACGAGCAGTACTTC	many	TRBD2	TRBV27	TRBJ2-7
CASSREGQADQPQHF	TGCGCCAGCAGCCGCGAGGGACAGGCTGATCAGCCCCAGCATTTT	-	TRBD1	TRBV4-1	TRBJ1-5
CASSYVPRDYEQYF	TGTGCCAGCAGTTACGTTCCCAGGGACTACGAGCAGTACTTC	few	-	TRBV6-5	TRBJ2-7
CASSQDNFVRETQYF	TGTGCCAGCAGCCAAGATAACTTCGTCCGGGAGACCCAGTACTTC	-	-	TRBV4-2	TRBJ2-5
CASSLEYRGGTQYF	TGCGCCAGCAGCTTGGAGTACAGGGGTGGGACGCAGTATTTT	-	TRBD1	TRBV5-1	TRBJ2-3
CASSSGTSGTWWGTDTQYF	TGTGCCAGCAGCTCCGGGACTAGCGGGACCTGGTGGGGCACAGATACGCAGTATTTT	many	TRBD2	TRBV11-2	TRBJ2-3
CASSLPGLVNEQFF	TGTGCCAGCAGCTTACCGGGACTAGTGAATGAGCAGTTCTTC	many	TRBD2	TRBV3-1	TRBJ2-1